The clone carrying this T cell receptor beta chain was counted only a few times. Antigen: not known. V dropped 6 bases and J dropped 8; count of bases not matched to a gene: 13. Germline V gene sequence: CDR1 SQVTM, CDR2 ANQGSEA. The CDR3 is made up of 15 amino acids. This sample is part of a study of healthy donors' naive CD4 and CD8 T cells. Study at large: Three donor age groups were sampled: 20-25, 40-50 and 60-70 years; half female.

Study-wide results and caveats: Positive CDR3 charge linked to CD4+ cells, negative to CD8+ cells. Chains were not paired, since alpha and beta were sequenced in bulk.

Sorting defined naive CD4+ as CD4+CD8-CD45RO-CD45RA+ and naive CD8+ as CD8+CD4-CD45RA+CD27bright. TCR libraries were built from 400 to 650 ng of total RNA by linear amplification. TCRdb used MiXCR to reprocess the reads, holding one entry per CDR3 protein. The sample has about 180,000 distinct CDR3 sequences; about 74% are singletons. The TCR sequence derives from a pool of human donors in good health; the sample pools cells from several healthy donors. Sequencing was performed on naive CD4+ and CD8+ T cells sorted from blood, pooled from several donors. The genes are TRBV29-1 and TRBJ2-1; 10 nucleotides agree with TRBD1. The CDR3 here is CSVASWDRGVYEQFF. The CDR3 DNA sequence: TGCAGCGTCGCCTCGTGGGACAGGGGAGTCTATGAGCAGTTCTTC.